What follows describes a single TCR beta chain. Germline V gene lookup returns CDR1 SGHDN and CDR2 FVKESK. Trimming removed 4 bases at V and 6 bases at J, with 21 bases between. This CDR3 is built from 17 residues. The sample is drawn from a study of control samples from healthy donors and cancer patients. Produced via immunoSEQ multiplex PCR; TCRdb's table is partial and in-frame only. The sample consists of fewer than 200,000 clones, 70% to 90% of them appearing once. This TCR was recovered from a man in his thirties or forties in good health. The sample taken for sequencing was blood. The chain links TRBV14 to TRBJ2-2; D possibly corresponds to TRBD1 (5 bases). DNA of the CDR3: TGTGCCAGCAGCCGGGGCCCAGGGTCGGTTTTGGCCGGGGAGCTGTTTTTT. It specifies CASSRGPGSVLAGELFF.